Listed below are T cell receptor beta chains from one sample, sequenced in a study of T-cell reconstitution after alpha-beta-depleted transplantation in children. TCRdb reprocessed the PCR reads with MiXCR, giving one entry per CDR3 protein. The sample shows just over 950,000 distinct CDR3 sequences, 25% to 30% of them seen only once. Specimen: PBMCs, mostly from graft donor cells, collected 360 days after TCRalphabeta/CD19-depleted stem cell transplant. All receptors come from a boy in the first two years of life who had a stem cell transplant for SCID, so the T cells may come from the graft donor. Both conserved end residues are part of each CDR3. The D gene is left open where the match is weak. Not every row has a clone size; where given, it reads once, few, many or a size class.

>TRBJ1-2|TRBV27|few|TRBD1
TGTGCCAGCAGTTCGGGGACAGGGGGCTACTATGGCTACACCTTC
CASSSGTGGYYGYTF
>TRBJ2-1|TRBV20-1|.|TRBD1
TGCAGTGCTCAAGGACAGGGGGGCTTTAATGAGCAGTTCTTC
CSAQGQGGFNEQFF
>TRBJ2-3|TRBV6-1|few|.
TGTGCCAGCAGACCACAAATCACAGATACGCAGTATTTT
CASRPQITDTQYF
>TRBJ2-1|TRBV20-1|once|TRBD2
TGCAGTGCTAGAGATAAGAGCGGGGAATCCCCGGGATTCTTC
CSARDKSGESPGFF
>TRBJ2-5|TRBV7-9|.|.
TGTGCCAGCAGCTTAGTATCGTACCTAGAGACCCAGTACTTC
CASSLVSYLETQYF
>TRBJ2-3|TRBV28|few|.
TGTGCCAGCAGTTTACCCCAGGGGCGTAGCACAGATACGCAGTATTTT
CASSLPQGRSTDTQYF
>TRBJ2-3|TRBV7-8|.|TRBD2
TGTGCCAGCAGCTTACAGCGGGGGCCGGGTACGCAGTATTTT
CASSLQRGPGTQYF
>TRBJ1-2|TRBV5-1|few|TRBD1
TGCGCCAGCAGCGCGGGACAGGCGATGGGTGGCTACACCTTC
CASSAGQAMGGYTF
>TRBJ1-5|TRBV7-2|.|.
TGTGCCAGCAGCTTAGATACAGGGACGCCCCAGCATTTT
CASSLDTGTPQHF
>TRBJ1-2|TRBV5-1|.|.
TGCGCCAGCAGCTCCTCCGGGACGGACTTTAAGGGCACCTTC
CASSSSGTDFKGTF
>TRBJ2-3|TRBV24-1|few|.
TGTGCCACCAGTGATGCGGGCACAGATACGCAGTATTTT
CATSDAGTDTQYF
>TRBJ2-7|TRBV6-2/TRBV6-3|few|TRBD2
TGTGCCAGCAGAAGACTAGCGGGACCCTACGAGCAGTACTTC
CASRRLAGPYEQYF
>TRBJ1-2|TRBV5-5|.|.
TGTGCCAGCAGCCCCCCTGGGGGGGGCTTTGGCTACACCTTC
CASSPPGGGFGYTF
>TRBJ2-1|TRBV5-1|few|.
TGCGCCAGCAGCCCTAGGACAGAGTCCTACAATGAGCAGTTCTTC
CASSPRTESYNEQFF
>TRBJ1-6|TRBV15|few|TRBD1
TGTGCCACCAGGGAATCCACAGGGGCCTCGTGGAATTCACCCCTCCACTTT
CATRESTGASWNSPLHF
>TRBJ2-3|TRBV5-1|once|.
TGCGCCAGCACCATCGCCAATGTAGCGGATACGCAGTATTTT
CASTIANVADTQYF
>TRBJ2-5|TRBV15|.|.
TGTGCCACCAGCAGAGATGGTTCCGGTCGGGAGACCCAGTACTTC
CATSRDGSGRETQYF
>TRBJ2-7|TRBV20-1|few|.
TGCAGTGCGATCCCGGGGAAGGGGGACTACGAGCAGTACTTC
CSAIPGKGDYEQYF
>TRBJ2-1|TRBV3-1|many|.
TGTGCCAGCAGCCAAGCGGGGGAGAGCTCCTACAATGAGCAGTTCTTC
CASSQAGESSYNEQFF
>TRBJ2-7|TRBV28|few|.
TGTGCCAGCAGCTCGGGACGTCCCACGGCCTACGAGCAGTACTTC
CASSSGRPTAYEQYF
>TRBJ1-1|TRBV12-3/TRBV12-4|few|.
TGTGCCAGCACCCAGGGCCAGGTCATGAACACTGAAGCTTTCTTT
CASTQGQVMNTEAFF
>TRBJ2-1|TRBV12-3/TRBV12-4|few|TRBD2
TGTGCCAGCAGTGATCTCCTCGGGGGGGCCTACAATGAGCAGTTCTTC
CASSDLLGGAYNEQFF
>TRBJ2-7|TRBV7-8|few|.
TGTGCCAGCAGCTTAAGCGGTTTCGGCTACGAGCAGTACTTC
CASSLSGFGYEQYF
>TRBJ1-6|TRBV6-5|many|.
TGTGCCAGCAGTTCCGGCGAGGGAAGCTCACCCCTCCACTTT
CASSSGEGSSPLHF
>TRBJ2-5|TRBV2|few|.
TGTGCCAGCAGAGGAGGTGTGGGGGAGACCCAGTACTTC
CASRGGVGETQYF
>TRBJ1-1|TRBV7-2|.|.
TGTGCCACCAGAGACAGATGGAACACTGAAGCTTTCTTT
CATRDRWNTEAFF
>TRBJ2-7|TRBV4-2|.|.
TGTGCCAGCAGCCAAGATGTTGGTACAGAAAAATCCTACGAGCAGTACTTC
CASSQDVGTEKSYEQYF
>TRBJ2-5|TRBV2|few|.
TGTGCCAGCAGTGATTTCCCTGTGTCGGAGACCCAGTACTTC
CASSDFPVSETQYF
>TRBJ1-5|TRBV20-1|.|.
TGCAGTGTGCGCGCTCCTAGCAATCAGCCCCAGCATTTT
CSVRAPSNQPQHF
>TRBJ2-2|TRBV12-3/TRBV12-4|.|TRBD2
TGTGCCAGCAGTTTCCGGTTGGGGCGGGGGGGATCCGGGGAGCTGTTTTTT
CASSFRLGRGGSGELFF
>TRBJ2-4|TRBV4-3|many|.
TGCGCCAGCAGCCATAGACCCGGTCCGGAAAACATTCAGTACTTC
CASSHRPGPENIQYF
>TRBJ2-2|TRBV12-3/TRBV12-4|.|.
TGTGCCATTCATATAGGGGGGGCCGGCACCGGGGAGCTGTTTTTT
CAIHIGGAGTGELFF
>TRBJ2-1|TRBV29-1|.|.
TGCAGCGTTGAGTGGGCAGAATCCCCCCTTGAGCAGTTCTTC
CSVEWAESPLEQFF
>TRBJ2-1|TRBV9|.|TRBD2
TGTGCCAGCAGCGTGAGCGGGGAGGGGAATGAGCAGTTCTTC
CASSVSGEGNEQFF
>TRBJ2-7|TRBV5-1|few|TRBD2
TGCGCCAGCAGCTTGGAGGGGACTAGCGGACTCTCCTACGAGCAGTACTTC
CASSLEGTSGLSYEQYF
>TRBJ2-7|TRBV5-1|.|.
TGCGCCAGCAGCTTGGTGGAGTTTCACGAGCAGTACTTC
CASSLVEFHEQYF
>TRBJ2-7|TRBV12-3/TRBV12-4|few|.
TGTGCCAGCAGCCCGGGACATGCCCCCTACGAGCAGTACTTC
CASSPGHAPYEQYF
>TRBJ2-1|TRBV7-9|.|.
TGTGCCAGCAGCTTAGCGATAGATGAGCAGTTCTTC
CASSLAIDEQFF
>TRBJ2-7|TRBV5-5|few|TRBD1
TGTGCCAGCAGCCTCGGACAGGGGGGAATCTACGAGCAGTACTTC
CASSLGQGGIYEQYF
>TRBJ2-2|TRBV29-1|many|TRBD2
TGCAGCGTTGAGGGGGCAAGCGGGGGACAAAATAGGGAGCTGTTTTTT
CSVEGASGGQNRELFF
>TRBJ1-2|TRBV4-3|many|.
TGCGCCAGCAGCCGAGAACAGGGTTATCATGGCTACACCTTC
CASSREQGYHGYTF
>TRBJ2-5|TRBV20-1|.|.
TGCAGTGCTCAAGCCCCCGGAGGCAGGGGCCAAGAGACCCAGTACTTC
CSAQAPGGRGQETQYF
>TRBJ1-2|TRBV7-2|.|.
TGTGCCAGCAGGAACTCAGGGTTGGGACACTATGGCTACACCTTC
CASRNSGLGHYGYTF
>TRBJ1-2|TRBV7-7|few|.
TGTGCCAGCAGCCCCCGCACAGGGCCTTTCTATGGCTACACCTTC
CASSPRTGPFYGYTF
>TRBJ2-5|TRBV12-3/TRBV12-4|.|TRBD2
TGTGCCAGCAGTTTGGCGGGACTAGCGGGTGAAGAGACCCAGTACTTC
CASSLAGLAGEETQYF
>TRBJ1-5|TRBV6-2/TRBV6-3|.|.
TGTGCCAGCAGACAGCGCGTGGTGGCGCAGCCCCAGCATTTT
CASRQRVVAQPQHF